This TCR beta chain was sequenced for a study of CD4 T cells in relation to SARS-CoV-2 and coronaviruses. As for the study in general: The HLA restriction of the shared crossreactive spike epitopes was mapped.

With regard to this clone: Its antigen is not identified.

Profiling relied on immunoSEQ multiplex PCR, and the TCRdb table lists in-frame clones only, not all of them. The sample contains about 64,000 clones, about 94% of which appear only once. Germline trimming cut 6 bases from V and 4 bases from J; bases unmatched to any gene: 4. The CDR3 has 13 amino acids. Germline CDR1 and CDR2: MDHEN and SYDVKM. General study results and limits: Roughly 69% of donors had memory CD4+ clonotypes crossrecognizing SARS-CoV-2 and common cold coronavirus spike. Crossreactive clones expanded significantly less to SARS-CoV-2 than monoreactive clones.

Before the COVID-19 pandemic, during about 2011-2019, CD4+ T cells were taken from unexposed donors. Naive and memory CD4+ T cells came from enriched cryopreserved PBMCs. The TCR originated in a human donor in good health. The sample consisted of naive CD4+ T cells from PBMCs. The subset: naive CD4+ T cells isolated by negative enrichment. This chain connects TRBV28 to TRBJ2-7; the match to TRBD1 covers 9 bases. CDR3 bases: TGTGCCAGCAGAACAGGGGGCGTTTACGAGCAGTACTTC. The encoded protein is CASRTGGVYEQYF.